The rows below give T cell receptor beta chains drawn from one sample of a study of T cell changes during pregnancy in multiple sclerosis. Method: immunoSEQ multiplex PCR; TCRdb's copy keeps in-frame clones and lacks some. This table holds about 54,000 clones, approximately 90% found once. The source was CD4+ T cells from peripheral blood mononuclear cells, collected in the first trimester of pregnancy. All receptors derive from a female donor with multiple sclerosis, enrolled in a pregnancy study. Both conserved end residues are part of each CDR3. The D gene is left open where the match is weak. The size entry is marked missing in some rows and otherwise reads once, few, many or a size class.

. | TRBJ2-5 | TRBV5-1 | . | CASSLGVTTQETQYF | TGCGCCAGCAGCTTGGGGGTGACAACCCAAGAGACCCAGTACTTC
. | TRBJ2-7 | TRBV6-1 | TRBD2 | CAIASGSTYEQYF | TGTGCCATTGCTAGCGGGAGTACGTACGAGCAGTACTTC
. | TRBJ2-5 | TRBV6-5 | TRBD1 | CASSYEPGQGVETQYF | TGTGCCAGCAGTTACGAACCGGGACAGGGGGTAGAGACCCAGTACTTC
. | TRBJ2-3 | TRBV4-1 | TRBD1 | CASRDNEGATQYF | TGCGCCAGCAGGGACAATGAGGGGGCTACGCAGTATTTT
. | TRBJ1-2 | TRBV29-1 | TRBD1 | CSVLSGGAYGYTF | TGCAGCGTTCTTTCAGGGGGCGCGTATGGCTACACCTTC
. | TRBJ2-2 | TRBV30 | TRBD1 | CAWRPYRGLNTGELFF | TGTGCCTGGAGACCCTACAGGGGTTTGAACACCGGGGAGCTGTTTTTT
. | TRBJ2-3 | TRBV11-2 | . | CASSLGTRTGSDTQYF | TGTGCCAGCAGCTTAGGTACCCGAACAGGGTCAGATACGCAGTATTTT
. | TRBJ2-1 | TRBV30 | TRBD2 | CAWSGTRVAGGGEQFF | TGTGCCTGGAGTGGGACTAGGGTAGCGGGAGGGGGTGAGCAGTTCTTC
. | TRBJ1-1 | TRBV2 | TRBD1 | CASSPDRGRSGTEAFF | TGTGCCAGCAGTCCCGACAGGGGGCGAAGCGGCACTGAAGCTTTCTTT
. | TRBJ2-5 | TRBV7-2 | . | CASTAGPLGETQYF | TGTGCCAGCACCGCGGGGCCTCTTGGGGAGACCCAGTACTTC
few | TRBJ2-1 | TRBV19 | TRBD2 | CASSIDGRAPNEQFF | TGTGCCAGTAGTATCGATGGGAGGGCCCCAAATGAGCAGTTCTTC
. | TRBJ2-7 | TRBV7-9 | . | CASSLNFSGQPYEQYF | TGTGCCAGCAGCTTAAATTTTTCCGGACAGCCCTACGAGCAGTACTTC
. | TRBJ2-3 | TRBV9 | . | CASSAILAGTDTQYF | TGTGCCAGCAGCGCCATACTAGCAGGTACAGATACGCAGTATTTT
. | TRBJ2-7 | TRBV25-1 | TRBD1 | CASSGKRQGIEQYF | TGTGCCAGCAGTGGAAAGCGACAGGGCATCGAGCAGTACTTC
. | TRBJ2-3 | TRBV28 | TRBD2 | CASKAGGTTDTQYF | TGTGCCAGCAAAGCGGGAGGTACGACAGATACGCAGTATTTT
. | TRBJ1-4 | TRBV6-1 | . | CASSATWDSSNEKLFF | TGTGCCAGCAGTGCCACCTGGGACTCGAGTAATGAAAAACTGTTTTTT
. | TRBJ2-7 | TRBV5-4 | . | CASSFLLSVPGEQYF | TGTGCCAGCAGCTTCCTACTAAGCGTCCCCGGGGAGCAGTACTTC
. | TRBJ2-1 | TRBV6-1 | TRBD2 | CASSALAGVPNEQFF | TGTGCCAGCAGTGCACTAGCGGGAGTACCCAATGAGCAGTTCTTC
. | TRBJ2-5 | TRBV4-1 | . | CASSPRSQQETQYF | TGCGCCAGCAGCCCAAGATCACAGCAAGAGACCCAGTACTTC
. | TRBJ2-1 | TRBV12-2 | . | CASRLWPSGSLMSNGYNEQFF | TGTGCAAGTCGCTTATGGCCTAGCGGGAGTTTAATGAGCAATGGGTACAATGAGCAGTTCTTC
. | TRBJ1-1 | TRBV29-1 | . | CSVLGLGALLGAFF | TGCAGCGTTCTAGGGTTGGGGGCGCTTTTAGGGGCTTTCTTT
. | TRBJ2-3 | TRBV19 | TRBD2 | CASMVSGKETQYF | TGTGCCAGTATGGTTAGCGGGAAAGAGACGCAGTATTTT
. | TRBJ2-2 | TRBV5-4 | TRBD2 | CASSLGLAGATGELFF | TGTGCCAGCAGCTTAGGACTAGCGGGGGCTACCGGGGAGCTGTTTTTT